What follows is one TCR beta chain and its context. Germline lookup yields CDR1 SGHRS and CDR2 YFSETQ. J lost 2 bases, V lost 0 bases, and 3 bases had no gene match. The CDR3 totals 15 residues. In the source study's methods: Amplifying reference gene primers gave estimates of nucleated cell counts. The assay was immunoSEQ multiplex PCR, and TCRdb's table has in-frame clones only and misses some. The V and J calls and clone size were taken over from that table, and D and trimming were inferred from the DNA. Of some 75,000 clones in the sample, 86% were seen once. Seattle's enrolled individuals joined amid active infection and were then monitored longitudinally. The sample originates from a study of blood T cell repertoires in COVID-19. Overall study context: Sites in the United States, Italy and Spain provided acute and convalescent COVID-19 samples. Sources were T cells, B-cell-depleted T cells, or PBMCs; the material itself was cDNA or gDNA.

The sample consisted of peripheral blood. The sequence came from an elderly man with COVID-19, enrolled during active disease. The V call is TRBV5-1, the J call TRBJ2-3; TRBD1 agrees at 7 bases. The CDR3 reads CASSLERGPTDTQYF. CDR3 nucleotides: TGCGCCAGCAGCTTGGAAAGGGGGCCCACAGATACGCAGTATTTT.